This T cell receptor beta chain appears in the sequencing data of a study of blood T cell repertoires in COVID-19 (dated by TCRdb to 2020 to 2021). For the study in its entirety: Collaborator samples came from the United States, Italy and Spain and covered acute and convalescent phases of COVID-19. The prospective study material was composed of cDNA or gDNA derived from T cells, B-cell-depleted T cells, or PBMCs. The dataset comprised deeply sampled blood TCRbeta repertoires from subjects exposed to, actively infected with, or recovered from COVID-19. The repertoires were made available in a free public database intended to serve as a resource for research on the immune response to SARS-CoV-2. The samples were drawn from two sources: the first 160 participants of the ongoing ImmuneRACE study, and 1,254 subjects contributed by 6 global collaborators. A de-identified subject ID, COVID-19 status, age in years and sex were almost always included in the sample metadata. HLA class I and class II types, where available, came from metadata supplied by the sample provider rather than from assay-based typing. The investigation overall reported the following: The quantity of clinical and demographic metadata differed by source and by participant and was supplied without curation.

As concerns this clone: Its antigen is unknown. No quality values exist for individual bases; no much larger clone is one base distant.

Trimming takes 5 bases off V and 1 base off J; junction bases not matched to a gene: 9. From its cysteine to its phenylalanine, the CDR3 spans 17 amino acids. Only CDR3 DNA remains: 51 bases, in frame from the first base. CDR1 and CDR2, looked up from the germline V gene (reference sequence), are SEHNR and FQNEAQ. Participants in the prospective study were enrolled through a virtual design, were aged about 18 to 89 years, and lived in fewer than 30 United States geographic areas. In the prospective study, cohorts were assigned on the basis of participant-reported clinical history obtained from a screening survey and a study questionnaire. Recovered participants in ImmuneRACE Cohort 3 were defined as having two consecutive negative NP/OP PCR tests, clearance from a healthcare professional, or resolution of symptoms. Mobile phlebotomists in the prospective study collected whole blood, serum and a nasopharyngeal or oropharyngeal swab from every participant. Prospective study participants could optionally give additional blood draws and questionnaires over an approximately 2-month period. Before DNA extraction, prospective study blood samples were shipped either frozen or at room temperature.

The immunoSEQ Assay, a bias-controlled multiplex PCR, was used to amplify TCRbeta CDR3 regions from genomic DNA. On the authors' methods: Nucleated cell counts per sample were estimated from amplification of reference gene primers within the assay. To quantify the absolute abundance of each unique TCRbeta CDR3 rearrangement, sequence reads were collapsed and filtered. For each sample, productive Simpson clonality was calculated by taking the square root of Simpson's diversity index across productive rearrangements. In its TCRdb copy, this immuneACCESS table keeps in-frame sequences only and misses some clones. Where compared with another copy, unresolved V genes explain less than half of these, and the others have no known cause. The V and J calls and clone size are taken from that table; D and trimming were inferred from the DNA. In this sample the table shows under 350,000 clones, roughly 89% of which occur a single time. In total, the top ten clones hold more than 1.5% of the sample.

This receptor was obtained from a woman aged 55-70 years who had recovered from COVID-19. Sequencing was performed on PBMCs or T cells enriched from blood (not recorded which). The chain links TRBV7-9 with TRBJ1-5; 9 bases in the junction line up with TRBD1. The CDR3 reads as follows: CASSRSGTGISNQPQHF. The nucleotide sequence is TGTGCCAGCAGCCGTTCCGGGACAGGGATAAGCAATCAGCCCCAGCATTTT.